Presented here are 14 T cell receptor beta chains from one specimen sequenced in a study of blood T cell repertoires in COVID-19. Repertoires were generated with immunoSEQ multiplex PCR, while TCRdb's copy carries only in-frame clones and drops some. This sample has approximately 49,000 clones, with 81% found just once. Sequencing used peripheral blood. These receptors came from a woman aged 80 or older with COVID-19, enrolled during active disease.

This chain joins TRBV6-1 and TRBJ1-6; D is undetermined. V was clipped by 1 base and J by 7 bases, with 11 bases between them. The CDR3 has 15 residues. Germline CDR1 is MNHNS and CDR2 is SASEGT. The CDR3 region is CASSEGSRSNSPLHF. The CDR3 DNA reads TGTGCCAGCAGTGAAGGATCCCGGAGCAATTCACCCCTCCACTTT.

The CDR3 DNA is TGTGCCAGCAGTTTCAAGACTAGCGGAGGGCCCAACTCCTACGAGCAGTACTTC. Encoded protein: CASSFKTSGGPNSYEQYF. This chain connects TRBV27 to TRBJ2-7; 9 bases line up with TRBD2. Trimming removed 3 bases from V and 0 bases from J; junction bases left unmatched: 12. The CDR3 sequence is 18 residues long. CDR1 and CDR2 from the germline V gene are MNHEY and SMNVEV (reference sequence).

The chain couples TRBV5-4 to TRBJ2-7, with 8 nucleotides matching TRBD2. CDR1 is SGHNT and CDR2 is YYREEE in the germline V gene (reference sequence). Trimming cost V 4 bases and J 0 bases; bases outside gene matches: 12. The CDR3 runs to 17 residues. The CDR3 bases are TGTGCCAGCAGCCGGGGGGATAGCGGGATTAACTCCTACGAGCAGTACTTC. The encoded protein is CASSRGDSGINSYEQYF.

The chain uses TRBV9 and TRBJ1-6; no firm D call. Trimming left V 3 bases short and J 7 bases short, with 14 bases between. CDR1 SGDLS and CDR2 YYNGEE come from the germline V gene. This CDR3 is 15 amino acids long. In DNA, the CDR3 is TGTGCCAGCAGCGGGATACCGGGATTAAATTCACCCCTCCACTTT. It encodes CASSGIPGLNSPLHF.

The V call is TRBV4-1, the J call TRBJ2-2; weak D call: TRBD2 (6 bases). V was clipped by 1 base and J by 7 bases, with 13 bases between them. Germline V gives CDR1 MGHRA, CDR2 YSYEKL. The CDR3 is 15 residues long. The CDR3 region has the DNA TGCGCCAGCAGCCAAGGCCTAGCGTACCTCGGGGAGCTGTTTTTT. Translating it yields CASSQGLAYLGELFF.

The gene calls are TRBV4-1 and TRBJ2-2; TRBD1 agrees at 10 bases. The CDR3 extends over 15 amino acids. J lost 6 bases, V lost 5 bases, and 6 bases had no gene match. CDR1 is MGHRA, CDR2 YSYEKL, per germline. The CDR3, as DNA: TGCGCCAGCAGCGTGGGACAGGGGTCGGCCGGGGAGCTGTTTTTT. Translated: CASSVGQGSAGELFF.

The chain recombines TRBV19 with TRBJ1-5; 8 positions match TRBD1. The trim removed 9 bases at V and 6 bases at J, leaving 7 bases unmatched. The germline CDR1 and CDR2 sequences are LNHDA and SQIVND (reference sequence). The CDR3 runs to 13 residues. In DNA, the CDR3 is TGTGCCAGCGGACAGGGTGATCGTCAGCCCCAGCATTTT. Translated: CASGQGDRQPQHF.

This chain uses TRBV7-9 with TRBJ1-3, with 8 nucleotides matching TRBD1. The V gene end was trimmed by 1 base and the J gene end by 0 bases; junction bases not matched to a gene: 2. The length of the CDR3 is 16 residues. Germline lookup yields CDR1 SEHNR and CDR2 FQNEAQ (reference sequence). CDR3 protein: CASSLGTGPSGNTIYF. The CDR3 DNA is TGTGCCAGCAGCTTAGGGACAGGGCCCTCTGGAAACACCATATATTTT.

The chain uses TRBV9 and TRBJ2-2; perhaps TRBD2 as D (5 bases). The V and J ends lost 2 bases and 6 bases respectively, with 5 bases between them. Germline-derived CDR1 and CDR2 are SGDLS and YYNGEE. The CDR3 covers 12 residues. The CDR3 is CASSVSAGELFF. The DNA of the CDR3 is TGTGCCAGCAGCGTTAGCGCCGGGGAGCTGTTTTTT.

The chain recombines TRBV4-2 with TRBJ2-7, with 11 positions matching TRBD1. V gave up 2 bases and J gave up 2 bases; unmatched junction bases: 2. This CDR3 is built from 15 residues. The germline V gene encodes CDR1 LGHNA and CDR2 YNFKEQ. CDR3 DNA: TGTGCCAGCAGCCAACCGGGACAGGGGGCCTACGAGCAGTACTTC. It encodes CASSQPGQGAYEQYF.

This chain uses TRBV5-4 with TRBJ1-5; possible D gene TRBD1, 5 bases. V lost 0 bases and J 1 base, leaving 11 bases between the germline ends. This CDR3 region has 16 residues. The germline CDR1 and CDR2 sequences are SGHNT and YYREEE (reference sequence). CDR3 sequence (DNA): TGTGCCAGCAGCTTGGCCGGGGGTTCGAGCAATCAGCCCCAGCATTTT. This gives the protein CASSLAGGSSNQPQHF. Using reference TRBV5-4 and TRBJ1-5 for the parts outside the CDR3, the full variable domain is ETGVTQSPTHLIKTRGQQVTLRCSSQSGHNTVSWYQQALGQGPQFIFQYYREEENGRGNFPPRFSGLQFPNYSSELNVNALELDDSALYLCASSLAGGSSNQPQHFGDGTRLSIL.

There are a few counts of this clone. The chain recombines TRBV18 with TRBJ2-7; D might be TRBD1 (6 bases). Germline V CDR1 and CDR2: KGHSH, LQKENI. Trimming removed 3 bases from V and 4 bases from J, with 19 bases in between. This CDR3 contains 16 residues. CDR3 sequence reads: CASSPPGALGVYEQYF. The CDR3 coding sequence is TGTGCCAGCTCACCCCCAGGGGCCCTAGGGGTATACGAGCAGTACTTC.

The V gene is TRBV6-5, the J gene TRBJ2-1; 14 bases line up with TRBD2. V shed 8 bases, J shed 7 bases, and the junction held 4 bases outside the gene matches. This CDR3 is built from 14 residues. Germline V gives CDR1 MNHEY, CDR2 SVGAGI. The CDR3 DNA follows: TGTGCCAGCCGACTAGCGGGAGGGGGGAATGAGCAGTTCTTC. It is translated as CASRLAGGGNEQFF.

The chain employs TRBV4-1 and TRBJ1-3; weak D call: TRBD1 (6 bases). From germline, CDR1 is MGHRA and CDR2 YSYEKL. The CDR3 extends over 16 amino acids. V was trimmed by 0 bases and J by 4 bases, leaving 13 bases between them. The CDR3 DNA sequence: TGCGCCAGCAGCCAAGAGGGAACAGGGTTCGGAAACACCATATATTTT. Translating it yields CASSQEGTGFGNTIYF.